The 16 T cell receptor beta chains below all came from one sample that was sequenced in a study of STAT3 mutations in large granular lymphocyte leukemia. Study results and caveats: In T-cell large granular lymphocyte leukemia, about half of patients showed multiple immunodominant subclonotypes.

No antigen has been assigned to these receptors. Profiling relied on immunoSEQ multiplex PCR, and the TCRdb table lists in-frame clones only, not all of them. The sample consists of under 20,000 clones, about nine tenths of them appearing once. The source material was peripheral blood mononuclear cells. These receptors came from a man aged 60 to 75 with T-cell large granular lymphocyte leukemia. Some clones in this sample may be carry-over from other donors' samples.

The chain uses TRBV4-2 and TRBJ2-7; tentative D call: TRBD2 (6 bases). CDR3 size: 16 residues. The V gene lost 2 bases and the J gene lost 0 bases, with 14 bases spanning the gap. Germline CDR1 is LGHNA and CDR2 is YNFKEQ. The DNA of the CDR3 is TGTGCCAGCAGCCAACGCACTAGCCCAAGCTCCTACGAGCAGTACTTC. Residues: CASSQRTSPSSYEQYF.

J is TRBJ2-2 and V is TRBV6-5, with 7 nucleotides matching TRBD1. Looked up from germline, CDR1 is MNHEY and CDR2 is SVGAGI. Trimming removed 6 bases from V and 7 bases from J; junction bases left unmatched: 8. The CDR3 length is 14 residues. CDR3 DNA: TGTGCCAGCAGACGACAGGGTGAAGTCGGGGAGCTGTTTTTT. Its protein product is CASRRQGEVGELFF.

J is TRBJ2-7 and V is TRBV18; 9 bases align to TRBD2. CDR3 size: 16 residues. With V trimmed by 3 bases and J by 4 bases, 10 bases remained unmatched. From germline, CDR1 is KGHSH and CDR2 LQKENI. The CDR3 coding sequence is TGTGCCAGCTCACCTGGCGGGAGGGCCGATCTATACGAGCAGTACTTC. Its protein product is CASSPGGRADLYEQYF.

This chain joins TRBV11-3 and TRBJ2-7; D is perhaps TRBD2 (6 bases). Trimming stripped 1 base from V and 1 base from J, with 8 bases between. The germline V gene encodes CDR1 SGHNT and CDR2 YENEEA. The CDR3 covers 14 residues. CDR3 protein: CASSLGAGSYEQYF. For the CDR3, the DNA is TGTGCCAGCAGCTTAGGTGCGGGATCCTACGAGCAGTACTTC.

This chain joins TRBV6-6 and TRBJ1-2; D is possibly TRBD1 (5 bases). The CDR3 consists of 14 residues. Germline-derived CDR1 and CDR2 are MNHNY and SVGAGI (reference sequence). Trimming took 8 bases from V and 5 from J, leaving 18 bases between them. For the CDR3, the DNA is TGTGCCAGCTCGGACCACTCACAGGAATATGGCTACACCTTC. Its protein product is CASSDHSQEYGYTF.

V usage is TRBV18 and J usage is TRBJ1-1; D is unclear. The germline V gene encodes CDR1 KGHSH and CDR2 LQKENI. V was pared by 3 bases and J by 3 bases, with 17 bases between. This CDR3 is 16 amino acids long. The CDR3 reads CASSPLTRSAYTEAFF. CDR3 in DNA: TGTGCCAGCTCACCGCTCACCAGGAGCGCTTACACTGAAGCTTTCTTT.

The CDR3 DNA sequence: TGCAGCGTTAGAAGGGGGGGCGGGAACACTGAAGCTTTCTTT. It codes for CSVRRGGGNTEAFF. The rearrangement links TRBV29-1 to TRBJ1-1; TRBD1 is a possible D gene (6 bases). The CDR3 totals 14 residues. Trimming shortened V by 5 bases and J by 1 base, and 14 bases separated the two germline ends. Germline V CDR1 and CDR2: SQVTM, ANQGSEA.

This chain joins TRBV29-1 and TRBJ2-5; D not certain. Trimming removed 5 bases from V and 5 bases from J, with 15 bases in between. The CDR3 contains 13 residues. Germline lookup yields CDR1 SQVTM and CDR2 ANQGSEA. The CDR3 protein is CSVLRVAEETQYF. The CDR3 DNA sequence: TGCAGCGTTCTTCGGGTTGCCGAGGAGACCCAGTACTTC.

The genes are TRBV6-6 and TRBJ2-7; no reliable D call. Trimming removed 6 bases at V and 4 bases at J, with 13 bases between. CDR1 and CDR2 from the germline V gene are MNHNY and SVGAGI (reference sequence). The CDR3 runs 13 residues. In DNA, the CDR3 is TGTGCCAGCAGCCCAGCAGGACCTTACGAGCAGTACTTC. This gives the protein CASSPAGPYEQYF.

This chain joins TRBV6-4 and TRBJ1-1; D gene ambiguous. CDR3 length equals 13 residues. In germline, CDR1 is MRHNA, CDR2 SNTAGT. V lost 5 bases to trimming and J lost 1 base, with 8 bases between them. The CDR3 sequence is CASSRWGNTEAFF. In DNA form, the CDR3 reads TGTGCCAGCAGTCGTTGGGGGAACACTGAAGCTTTCTTT.

J is TRBJ2-7 and V is TRBV6-5; TRBD2 matches 8 bases. CDR3 length equals 15 residues. V was clipped by 6 bases and J by 2 bases; unmatched bases: 9. In germline, CDR1 is MNHEY, CDR2 SVGAGI. CDR3 loop: CASRPTGRGAYEQYF. Here the CDR3 DNA reads TGTGCCAGCAGACCAACAGGGCGGGGGGCCTACGAGCAGTACTTC.

The J gene is TRBJ1-5, the V gene TRBV18; 7 positions agree with TRBD1. The CDR3 covers 14 residues. Trimming took 6 bases from V and 2 from J; bases not matched to a gene: 4. Germline CDR1 reads KGHSH; CDR2 reads LQKENI. In DNA form, the CDR3 reads TGTGCCAGCTCGGGTACAGGGGGCAATCAGCCCCAGCATTTT. It yields the protein CASSGTGGNQPQHF.

The chain has TRBV10-1 and TRBJ2-1; a weak D match, TRBD2 (6 bases). The V gene's germline CDR1 is WNHNN and CDR2 SYGVQD (reference sequence). The CDR3 sequence is 18 residues long. Trimming removed 1 base from V and 6 bases from J, with 22 bases in between. The CDR3 sequence: CASSELRPGPGGSNEQFF. CDR3 nucleotide sequence: TGCGCCAGCAGTGAGTTAAGACCGGGCCCCGGGGGTTCCAATGAGCAGTTCTTC.

This clone occurred once. V usage is TRBV28 and J usage is TRBJ2-5; 8 bases match TRBD1. Unmatched junction bases numbered 9, after V lost 6 bases and J lost 6 bases. The CDR3 spans 14 residues. The germline CDR1 and CDR2 sequences are MDHEN and SYDVKM. This chain's CDR3 is CASSPGQGTKTQYF. CDR3 nucleotide sequence: TGTGCCAGCAGCCCAGGACAGGGAACGAAGACCCAGTACTTC.

V is TRBV14 and J is TRBJ2-7; perhaps TRBD2 as D (6 bases). Between the trimmed V and J ends, which lost 7 bases and 2 bases, there was a span of 12 bases. CDR1 and CDR2 (germline): SGHDN, FVKESK. The CDR3 has 13 amino acids. CDR3 loop: CASISSATYEQYF. The DNA of the CDR3 is TGTGCCAGCATTTCTAGCGCTACCTACGAGCAGTACTTC.

This clone was seen a single time. The CDR3 coding sequence is TGTGCCAGCAGCGTTCGGGACAGGTGGGTGAACACTGAAGCTTTCTTT. Translated, it gives CASSVRDRWVNTEAFF. The chain combines TRBV9 with TRBJ1-1; TRBD1 aligns across 8 bases. The CDR3 consists of 16 residues. V dropped 2 bases and J dropped 0; count of bases not matched to a gene: 6. Per germline, CDR1 SGDLS and CDR2 YYNGEE. Supplemented by reference TRBV9 and TRBJ1-1, the full variable domain reads DSGVTQTPKHLITATGQRVTLRCSPRSGDLSVYWYQQSLDQGLQFLIQYYNGEERAKGNILERFSAQQFPDLHSELNLSSLELGDSALYFCASSVRDRWVNTEAFFGQGTRLTVV.